This T cell receptor (beta chain) was documented in a study of blood T cell repertoires in COVID-19. Whole-study context: Sample material is recorded as cDNA or gDNA derived from T cells, B-cell-depleted T cells, or PBMCs.

This CDR3 contains 14 residues. CDR1 is SGHKS, CDR2 YYEKEE, per germline (reference sequence). The V gene lost 0 bases and the J gene lost 3 bases, with 10 bases spanning the gap. Cohort assignment relied on participant-reported clinical history. Original handling: Reference gene primer amplification yielded estimated nucleated cell counts. Clones were read by immunoSEQ multiplex PCR, and TCRdb kept only the in-frame ones, dropping some. The DNA was the basis for D and trimming; V, J and clone size are from that table. The sample lists 300,000 to 500,000 clones, nearly 90% occurring once. Sequenced input: PBMCs or T cells enriched from blood (not recorded which). The chain employs TRBV5-5 and TRBJ2-7; TRBD1 might be the D (7 bases). The receptor was derived from a woman between 40 and 55 years old with acute COVID-19. CDR3 bases: TGTGCCAGCAGCTTGGGTCAGGGGGGCTACGAGCAGTACTTC. This gives the protein CASSLGQGGYEQYF.